This T cell receptor (beta chain) was captured in a study of blood T cell repertoires in COVID-19. For the study at large: T cells, B-cell-depleted T cells, or PBMCs provided the cDNA or gDNA that served as material.

Assay: immunoSEQ multiplex PCR; the TCRdb copy retains only in-frame clones and omits some. The sample yields 240,000 or so clones, 75% to 90% seen once. The sequence was collected from a man aged 60 to 75 who had recovered from COVID-19. Sequencing input: peripheral blood.

The CDR3 spells CASSFLAGIITGELFF. For the CDR3, the DNA is TGCGCCAGCAGCTTCCTAGCGGGGATCATAACCGGGGAGCTGTTTTTT. The rearrangement joins TRBV5-1 to TRBJ2-2; 9 bases are a match to TRBD2. CDR3 length: 16 amino acids. Per the germline V gene, CDR1 is SGHRS and CDR2 is YFSETQ. The V and J ends lost 2 bases and 5 bases, in that order; junction bases with no gene match: 7.